This TCR beta chain was retrieved from a study of blood T cells in healthy people across ages (dated by TCRdb to the mid-2010s). Concerning the study at large: In model experiments, template switching captured roughly one uniquely barcoded TCR beta cDNA molecule for every two T cells. Age-related changes in TCR beta repertoire diversity were measured in the study by deep sequencing normalized with unique cDNA molecular identifiers. Donors were grouped into four age groups: young (average about 15 years), middle-aged (around 39), aged (around 60) and long-lived (approximately 78). Using the same blood draw, the study looked at two additional independent replicas of 1 million unique cDNA reads for two donors, one aged 18 to 30 and the other aged 80 or older.

Taken from the germline V gene, the CDR1 and CDR2 loops are MDHEN and SYDVKM. The CDR3, cysteine through phenylalanine, is 17 amino acids long. The DNA shown is the 51-base CDR3, in frame from base 1. V is reduced by 1 base and J by 1 base, leaving a spacing of 16 bases between them. Regarding this clonotype: There is no known antigen for this receptor. Base quality data are lacking; no much larger clone is found one base away.

The library was built by means of 5' RACE. Sequencing was carried out with an Illumina HiSeq 2500. A second PCR of roughly 7 to 12 cycles was run with a J-beta primer mix and a sample-barcoded 5' primer. A unique molecular identifier was introduced onto each TCR beta cDNA molecule by a template-switch 5' adaptor carrying 12 random nucleotides. At least 2.5 million CDR3-containing paired-end reads were obtained from each sample. First-strand cDNA was synthesized from all RNA with the Mint cDNA synthesis kit, primed by a TRBC-specific oligonucleotide. All cDNA was treated with uracil-DNA glycosylase and then went through a first 18-cycle PCR with the universal primers M1SS and BC2_uni_R. The authors' analysis ran thus. Normalization of each sample was performed by random selection of 1 million high-quality reads, each carrying a distinct molecular identifier. Reads with shared molecular identifiers were discarded instead of being binned into consensus sequences. MiTCR, set to a Q25 quality threshold and the strictest error-elimination algorithm, was used for CDR3 identification, clonotype clustering and error correction. A nonparametric unseen species model with Euler transformation was used to estimate lower-bound total TCR beta diversity. TCRdb reprocessing: public reads trimmed at Q25 with fastp, clones called with MiXCR, in-frame beta chains kept. Each CDR3 protein appears once, grouped with its most common genes and DNA. It is TCRdb's table, rather than the study itself, that gives the V and J calls and clone size. The sample records fewer than 800,000 distinct CDR3 sequences, approximately 25% of which are singletons. The ten largest clones take up roughly 9% of the sample.

The donors were about 40 Caucasian individuals from Russia, aged roughly 6 to 100 years, who were systemically healthy. Approximately 11 milliliters of peripheral blood were drawn from each donor into EDTA-treated Vacutainer tubes. Ficoll-Paque density-gradient centrifugation was used to isolate PBMCs, with at least 7 million obtained per sample. Trizol reagent was used to extract total RNA from the PBMCs, yielding at least 6 micrograms per sample. For every donor, flow cytometry on a PBMC aliquot measured the percentage of naive CD45RAhigh/CD27high T cells. Broad study findings and their caveats: As age increased, observed TCR beta diversity per million T cells dropped in a roughly linear way, and a significant reduction was already evident by age approximately 40. Compared with the aged group, more naive CD4+ T cells, fewer expanded clones and increased TCR diversity were shown by the long-lived group, suggesting age selection. Bulk unsorted PBMC profiling prevented conclusive comparison of naive and antigen-experienced compartments. Observed TCR beta diversity correlated strongly with the percentage of naive T cells measured by flow cytometry. Total diversity estimates from one million sequenced T cells were considered lower bounds and underestimates. The CMV infection status of donors was not known, potentially confounding age-related changes in expanded clonotypes.

This same sample was also taken into another study, of T cells of mothers and their children. As that second study puts it: Nine systemically healthy Caucasian individuals served as donors, namely three mothers together with their six children. cDNA synthesis used all of the extracted RNA, with 1.5 ug of RNA in each 15 ul reaction. In the second PCR, the M1S primer added sample barcodes and 2-4 random nucleotides. Over 8 million TCR beta CDR3 reads came from each mother, compared with some 3 million reads from each child. Thymic selection shapes the output of TCR recombination in a similar way in related and unrelated pairs, and inherited differences have a minor effect. Normalized repertoire overlap in related mother-child pairs was always slightly higher than in unrelated mother-child pairs, but the difference was never significant. No persistent microchimeric T cell clones were found, with a detection sensitivity of approximately 95 clones per million clonotypes. The study used deep NGS to compare TCR beta repertoires of mothers and children, seeking features distinguishing related mother-child pairs from unrelated individuals. The mean age was around 40 +/- 4 years for the mothers and approximately 11 +/- 4 years for the children. After adapters were ligated using NEBNext reagents, the libraries underwent 100+100 nt paired-end sequencing on an Illumina HiSeq 2000. To prevent cross-contamination, the mother and child libraries were prepared a month apart and were sequenced in separate runs. Between 500,000 and 2,000,000 distinct TCR beta clonotypes were identified per donor. Naive TCR beta clonotypes were estimated from low-frequency clonotypes matched to each donor's FACS-determined naive share, without sorting.

The sequence derives from a boy between 10 and 17 years old in good health. Sequencing was performed on blood. Rearrangement joined TRBV28 to TRBJ2-5, with an unclear D gene assignment. The CDR3 region reads CASSLSHYTVTQETQYF. The sequenced DNA is TGTGCCAGCAGTTTATCCCATTATACAGTAACCCAAGAGACCCAGTACTTC.